Each of the 32 T cell receptor beta chains below was sequenced from the same sample in a study of shared clonotypes between healthy human individuals. The assay was immunoSEQ multiplex PCR, and TCRdb's table has in-frame clones only and misses some. The sample records about 2.1 million clones, about 93% being singletons. Naive CD8 cells comprised CD45RO-negative, CCR7-positively selected cells, excluding terminally differentiated effector memory CD45RA+ cells. The sample comprised naive CD8+ T cells from PBMCs. The receptor source for this set is a man in his late teens or twenties in good health. Some clones in this sample may be carry-over from other donors' samples.

The J gene is TRBJ2-3, the V gene TRBV14; D is possibly TRBD1 (5 bases). The CDR3 runs 16 residues. CDR1 and CDR2 from the germline V gene are SGHDN and FVKESK. Trimming shortened V by 3 bases and J by 4 bases, and 17 bases separated the two germline ends. CDR3 protein: CASSHNKRGTADTQYF. In DNA form, the CDR3 reads TGTGCCAGCAGCCATAATAAAAGGGGCACGGCAGATACGCAGTATTTT.

The J gene is TRBJ2-5, the V gene TRBV11-1; D gene uncertain. The DNA end is a closer match to TRBJ2-7, so the J assignment may be wrong. The CDR3 length is 13 residues. The germline CDR1 and CDR2 sequences are SGHAT and FQDESV (reference sequence). The CDR3 bases are TGTGCCAGCAGCGTGTCCTTGGGGTACGAGCAGTACTTC. Protein: CASSVSLGYEQYF.

The rearrangement links TRBV30 to TRBJ2-7; 7 nucleotides line up with TRBD1. Germline CDR1 GTSNPN, CDR2 SVGIG (reference sequence). The CDR3 is made up of 14 amino acids. The ends lost 0 bases at V and 3 bases at J; junction bases unmatched: 5. The CDR3 protein is CAWSVQGYNYEQYF. The CDR3 DNA follows: TGTGCCTGGAGTGTACAGGGGTATAACTACGAGCAGTACTTC.

In nucleotides, the CDR3 is TGTGCCAGCAGCTCCAAAATCGGACTAGGGCGGGTGACAGATACGCAGTATTTT. This sequence encodes CASSSKIGLGRVTDTQYF. V is TRBV5-6 and J is TRBJ2-3; 7 nucleotides line up with TRBD2. The CDR3 has 18 residues. J gave up 3 bases and V 3 bases, and 16 bases lay outside the gene matches. Looked up from germline, CDR1 is SGHDT and CDR2 is YYEEEE.

A single count supports this clone. The gene calls are TRBV7-9 and TRBJ2-3; tentatively, D is TRBD2 (6 bases). The CDR3 consists of 16 residues. Germline values: CDR1 SEHNR, CDR2 FQNEAQ (reference sequence). Trimming stripped 6 bases from V and 7 bases from J, with 23 bases between. The CDR3 here is CASRGPVAYGGNTQYF. In DNA form, the CDR3 reads TGTGCCAGCAGAGGTCCAGTAGCCTACGGGGGAAATACGCAGTATTTT.

The V call is TRBV7-9, the J call TRBJ1-1, with TRBD1 identical over 9 bases. Losses at the gene ends were 5 bases for V and 1 base for J; bases not matched to a gene: 5. The CDR3 runs 15 residues. The germline V gene encodes CDR1 SEHNR and CDR2 FQNEAQ (reference sequence). As DNA, the CDR3 is TGTGCCAGCAGCCGGGACAGGGCACCGAACACTGAAGCTTTCTTT. It specifies CASSRDRAPNTEAFF.

The chain carries TRBV27 and TRBJ1-2; no firm D call. This CDR3 contains 14 residues. CDR1 and CDR2 (germline): MNHEY, SMNVEV (reference sequence). Trimming left V 3 bases short and J 5 bases short, with 13 bases between. CDR3 nucleotide sequence: TGTGCCAGCAGTTTCGTCGGAACCTTTTATGGCTACACCTTC. Amino acid sequence: CASSFVGTFYGYTF.

The V call is TRBV19, the J call TRBJ1-5; tentative D call: TRBD1 (6 bases). V dropped 8 bases and J dropped 0 bases, with 11 bases sitting between them. Per germline, CDR1 LNHDA and CDR2 SQIVND (reference sequence). The CDR3 sequence is 14 residues long. CDR3 loop: CASEGQYSNQPQHF. The CDR3 nucleotides are TGTGCCAGTGAGGGACAATATAGCAATCAGCCCCAGCATTTT.

This chain connects TRBV2 to TRBJ2-2; a weak D match, TRBD1 (6 bases). Germline CDR1 SNHLY, CDR2 FYNNEI. V lost 6 bases and J 7 bases, leaving 12 bases between the germline ends. This CDR3 contains 13 residues. CDR3 sequence: CASRDSYGGELFF. CDR3 in DNA: TGTGCCAGCAGGGACAGTTATGGCGGGGAGCTGTTTTTT.

The J gene is TRBJ1-5, the V gene TRBV7-8; D ambiguous. Trimming pared 5 bases from V and 2 bases from J, leaving 19 bases between. The CDR3 has 17 residues. The V gene's germline CDR1 is SGHVS and CDR2 FQNEAQ. The CDR3 sequence is CASSDDSDGVGNQPQHF. In DNA form, the CDR3 reads TGTGCCAGCAGCGACGATTCGGACGGGGTGGGCAATCAGCCCCAGCATTTT.

This clone was seen only once. The chain combines TRBV10-1 with TRBJ2-2, with 7 positions matching TRBD2. The CDR3 spans 16 residues. CDR1 and CDR2 (germline): WNHNN, SYGVQD (reference sequence). Trimming took 4 bases from V and 5 from J; bases not matched to a gene: 10. The CDR3 sequence: CASSGPREGNTGELFF. The CDR3, as DNA: TGCGCCAGCAGTGGTCCGAGGGAGGGGAATACCGGGGAGCTGTTTTTT.

This chain links TRBV21-1 with TRBJ1-1; the listed D gene, TRBD1, was not tested against the DNA. TRBV21-1 corresponds to a pseudogene. The CDR3 runs 20 residues. Written as DNA, the CDR3 is TGTGCCAGCAGCAAAGAAAGCTACCCTATTGACAATGACAGGAACACTGAAGCTTTCTTT. It is translated as CASSKESYPIDNDRNTEAFF.

With regard to this clone: Different DNA sequences within this sample yield the same CDR3. The chain couples TRBV5-1 to TRBJ2-7, with D possibly being TRBD2 (5 bases). Per germline, CDR1 SGHRS and CDR2 YFSETQ. The V gene lost 0 bases and the J gene lost 0 bases, with 7 bases spanning the gap. CDR3 length: 14 amino acids. CDR3 DNA sequence: TGCGCCAGCAGCTTGGTCGGGGACTCCTACGAGCAGTACTTC. This encodes CASSLVGDSYEQYF.

The V call is TRBV5-1, the J call TRBJ1-1, with a weak D call TRBD1 (5 bases). With 1 base removed from V and 3 bases from J, the gap between germline ends came to 16 bases. Germline V gives CDR1 SGHRS, CDR2 YFSETQ. There are 16 residues in the CDR3. The CDR3 DNA follows: TGCGCCAGCAGCTTGTGGCAGGGAATAGGGGACACTGAAGCTTTCTTT. Its translation is CASSLWQGIGDTEAFF. The whole variable domain, remainder taken from reference TRBV5-1 and TRBJ1-1, is KAGVTQTPRYLIKTRGQQVTLSCSPISGHRSVSWYQQTPGQGLQFLFEYFSETQRNKGNFPGRFSGRQFSNSRSEMNVSTLELGDSALYLCASSLWQGIGDTEAFFGQGTRLTVV.

This clone came up a few times. The chain recombines TRBV15 with TRBJ1-1, with 9 bases lining up with TRBD1. Losses at the gene ends were 8 bases for V and 4 bases for J; bases not matched to a gene: 8. There are 14 residues in the CDR3. Germline CDR1 is LNHNV and CDR2 is YYDKDF (reference sequence). The DNA of the CDR3 is TGTGCCACCCTTGAACAGGGGGCTGGCACTGAAGCTTTCTTT. This encodes CATLEQGAGTEAFF.

The chain couples TRBV7-8 to TRBJ2-5; perhaps TRBD1 as D (7 bases). The germline CDR1 and CDR2 sequences are SGHVS and FQNEAQ. This CDR3 is 16 amino acids long. Trimming shortened V by 1 base and J by 0 bases, and 12 bases separated the two germline ends. Here the CDR3 DNA reads TGTGCCAGCAGCTTAGGTGGAGGGGGCTACCAAGAGACCCAGTACTTC. As protein: CASSLGGGGYQETQYF.

The chain employs TRBV10-1 and TRBJ2-3, with D possibly matching TRBD2 (5 bases). Per germline, CDR1 WNHNN and CDR2 SYGVQD (reference sequence). V shed 0 bases and J shed 1 base, with 14 bases lying between them. The CDR3 has 17 residues. CDR3 protein: CASSESGLDSRTDTQYF. CDR3 DNA: TGCGCCAGCAGTGAGTCGGGCCTGGACTCCCGCACAGATACGCAGTATTTT.

The chain couples TRBV27 to TRBJ1-1; D remains ambiguous. CDR3 length: 16 amino acids. Germline assignment: CDR1 MNHEY and CDR2 SMNVEV (reference sequence). Trimming pared 6 bases from V and 1 base from J, leaving 18 bases between. Here the CDR3 DNA reads TGTGCCAGCAGCCCTCGCGAGCCGAGGACGAACACTGAAGCTTTCTTT. Amino acids: CASSPREPRTNTEAFF.

This clone was observed a single time. The chain is built from TRBV27 and TRBJ2-7; TRBD1 agrees at 9 bases. J gave up 3 bases and V 5 bases, and 8 bases lay outside the gene matches. Per germline, CDR1 MNHEY and CDR2 SMNVEV (reference sequence). This CDR3 comprises 15 residues. The CDR3 region is CASSIRGTGNYEQYF. The CDR3 DNA reads as TGTGCCAGCAGTATTCGAGGGACAGGGAACTACGAGCAGTACTTC.

This sequence joins TRBV29-1 and TRBJ1-3, with 9 bases lining up with TRBD1. With V trimmed by 7 bases and J by 2 bases, 9 bases remained unmatched. CDR3 length: 15 residues. The germline gives CDR1 SQVTM, CDR2 ANQGSEA. The CDR3 spells CSAEDRGDPGNTIYF. In DNA, the CDR3 is TGCAGCGCTGAGGACAGGGGAGACCCTGGAAACACCATATATTTT.

This chain connects TRBV5-1 to TRBJ2-7; 7 bases fit TRBD2. The V gene end was trimmed by 7 bases and the J gene end by 6 bases; junction bases not matched to a gene: 4. The CDR3 has 11 amino acids. In germline, CDR1 is SGHRS, CDR2 YFSETQ. The CDR3 nucleotides are TGCGCCAGCCAGACGGGGGGCGAGCAGTACTTC. It encodes CASQTGGEQYF.

The V gene is TRBV27, the J gene TRBJ1-4; TRBD1 matches at 7 bases. This CDR3 has 18 amino acids. V was pared by 0 bases and J by 2 bases, with 9 bases of the junction left unmatched. Germline V CDR1 and CDR2: MNHEY, SMNVEV (reference sequence). CDR3 bases: TGTGCCAGCAGTTTATCCCAGGGGGAGGGTATCACTAATGAAAAACTGTTTTTT. Translated: CASSLSQGEGITNEKLFF.

This clone was seen once. The J gene is TRBJ2-7, the V gene TRBV27, with 7 nucleotides matching TRBD2. This CDR3 contains 19 residues. V gave up 4 bases and J gave up 0 bases; unmatched junction bases: 18. Germline values: CDR1 MNHEY, CDR2 SMNVEV (reference sequence). The CDR3 protein is CASSSLFPQGEGPSYEQYF. CDR3 DNA sequence: TGTGCCAGCAGTTCTTTATTCCCCCAAGGGGAGGGCCCCTCCTACGAGCAGTACTTC.

V is TRBV27 and J is TRBJ2-7; 10 nucleotides line up with TRBD2. V shed 6 bases and J 0 bases; nucleotides not matched to a gene: 8. Germline loops: CDR1 MNHEY, CDR2 SMNVEV (reference sequence). This CDR3 comprises 16 residues. In DNA, the CDR3 is TGTGCCAGCAGCTCTGGACTAGCGGACAGCTCCTACGAGCAGTACTTC. Residues: CASSSGLADSSYEQYF.

This clone was detected only once. The J gene is TRBJ2-1, the V gene TRBV7-9, with TRBD2 matching over 13 bases. Unmatched junction bases numbered 10, after V lost 1 base and J lost 13 bases. Germline loops: CDR1 SEHNR, CDR2 FQNEAQ (reference sequence). The CDR3 length is 16 residues. The CDR3 nucleotides are TGTGCCAGCAGCTTAGTCTCTGTAGGACTAGCGGGGGAACAGTTCTTC. Encoded protein: CASSLVSVGLAGEQFF.

The chain recombines TRBV7-9 with TRBJ2-1, with 11 bases lining up with TRBD2. J lost 7 bases, V lost 4 bases, and 3 bases had no gene match. The CDR3 spans 14 residues. The germline V gene encodes CDR1 SEHNR and CDR2 FQNEAQ (reference sequence). The CDR3 region has the DNA TGTGCCAGCAGCTGGGGACTAGCGGATAATGAGCAGTTCTTC. Protein product: CASSWGLADNEQFF. The complete variable domain, with remaining parts taken from reference TRBV7-9 and TRBJ2-1, reads DTGVSQNPRHKITKRGQNVTFRCDPISEHNRLYWYRQTLGQGPEFLTYFQNEAQLEKSRLLSDRFSAERPKGSFSTLEIQRTEQGDSAMYLCASSWGLADNEQFFGPGTRLTVL.

The chain couples TRBV5-4 to TRBJ2-7, with a weak D call TRBD2 (6 bases). There are 16 residues in the CDR3. In germline, CDR1 is SGHNT, CDR2 YYREEE (reference sequence). Trimming removed 4 bases at V and 4 bases at J, with 21 bases between. The CDR3 is CASSKRGYGRSYEQYF. The CDR3 nucleotides are TGTGCCAGCAGCAAGAGGGGTTACGGGAGAAGTTACGAGCAGTACTTC.

In its sample, this clone was seen once. This rearrangement joins TRBV27 to TRBJ1-2; D ambiguous. This CDR3 region has 16 residues. Trimming removed 0 bases from V and 0 bases from J, with 11 bases in between. Germline V gives CDR1 MNHEY, CDR2 SMNVEV (reference sequence). The chain's CDR3 is CASSLSSRGPNYGYTF. Written as DNA, the CDR3 is TGTGCCAGCAGTTTATCGAGTCGTGGCCCTAACTATGGCTACACCTTC.

This chain joins TRBV9 and TRBJ2-6, with 9 bases lining up with TRBD1. The CDR3 spans 16 residues. Losses at the gene ends were 4 bases for V and 4 bases for J; bases not matched to a gene: 6. The germline gives CDR1 SGDLS, CDR2 YYNGEE. The CDR3 region is CASSTRTGDGANVLTF. The CDR3 nucleotides are TGTGCCAGCAGCACCCGGACAGGGGACGGGGCCAACGTCCTGACTTTC.

The chain links TRBV29-1 to TRBJ2-7, with 8 bases aligning to TRBD1. The germline gives CDR1 SQVTM, CDR2 ANQGSEA. The V segment lost 5 bases and the J segment 0 bases; nucleotides outside the gene matches: 6. This CDR3 has 14 amino acids. The CDR3 reads CSVSGTGVSYEQYF. The DNA of the CDR3 is TGCAGCGTTTCCGGGACAGGAGTCTCCTACGAGCAGTACTTC.

V gene TRBV14 combines with J gene TRBJ2-7, with D uncertain. Germline V lookup: CDR1 SGHDN, CDR2 FVKESK. The V and J ends lost 0 bases and 5 bases respectively, with 8 bases between them. The CDR3 covers 13 residues. The CDR3 nucleotides are TGTGCCAGCAGCCAAGAGGTCCGTGACGAGCAGTACTTC. Its translation: CASSQEVRDEQYF.

This chain uses TRBV15 with TRBJ2-3; TRBD1 matches 8 bases. The CDR3 totals 15 residues. The V gene's germline CDR1 is LNHNV and CDR2 YYDKDF (reference sequence). J was trimmed by 1 base and V by 3 bases; bases with no gene match: 3. The CDR3 region has the DNA TGTGCCACCAGCAGGCACAGGGGGGGCACAGATACGCAGTATTTT. Protein product: CATSRHRGGTDTQYF.